This TCR beta chain was sequenced in a study of blood T cell repertoires in COVID-19. During active infection, Seattle patients enrolled and were then monitored through disease. In the authors' methods: Amplified reference gene primers provided the basis for estimating nucleated cell counts. Clones were read by immunoSEQ multiplex PCR, and TCRdb kept only the in-frame ones, dropping some. For V, J and clone size, that table is used; D and trimming come from the DNA. The profile covers hundreds of thousands of clones, with approximately 90% appearing a single time and over 0.75% taken by the ten largest. The V gene end was trimmed by 5 bases and the J gene end by 5 bases; junction bases not matched to a gene: 5. Germline CDR1 reads MDHEN; CDR2 reads SYDVKM. The CDR3 has 14 amino acids.

The sequence derives from a man between 60 and 70 years old with COVID-19, enrolled during active disease. The chain recombines TRBV28 with TRBJ1-5, with 8 bases identical to TRBD1. Sequenced input: peripheral blood. The CDR3 loop reads CASSLGQGDQPQHF. DNA for the CDR3: TGTGCCAGCAGTCTCGGACAGGGCGATCAGCCCCAGCATTTT.